These 19 T cell receptor beta chains were sequenced from one sample in a study of blood T cell repertoires in COVID-19. The protocol was immunoSEQ multiplex PCR, while the TCRdb copy is restricted to in-frame clones and leaves out a portion. The data contain about 180,000 clones, approximately 85% of them singletons. Specimen: PBMCs or T cells enriched from blood (not recorded which). Every receptor here comes from a man in his forties who had recovered from COVID-19.

Within the sample, this clone is medium-sized (0.01 to 0.1%). This sequence joins TRBV5-1 and TRBJ2-7; TRBD2 might be the D (6 bases). In germline, CDR1 is SGHRS, CDR2 YFSETQ. The V and J ends lost 1 base and 5 bases respectively, with 7 bases between them. The CDR3 length is 12 residues. The CDR3 here is CASSLPSDEQYF. The CDR3 DNA sequence: TGCGCCAGCAGCTTGCCTAGCGACGAGCAGTACTTC.

This chain links TRBV19 with TRBJ1-2, with a weak D call TRBD1 (5 bases). CDR3 length equals 13 residues. Germline CDR1 reads LNHDA; CDR2 reads SQIVND (reference sequence). The V end was cut by 0 bases, the J end by 7 bases, with 9 bases between. Here the CDR3 reads CASSIDRASGYTF. The DNA of the CDR3 is TGTGCCAGTAGTATAGACAGGGCCAGTGGCTACACCTTC.

The J gene is TRBJ1-1, the V gene TRBV4-1; tentative D call: TRBD1 (5 bases). The length of the CDR3 is 17 residues. CDR1 and CDR2 (germline): MGHRA, YSYEKL. V lost 2 bases, J lost 3 bases, and 19 bases lay in between. The CDR3 nucleotides read TGCGCCAGCAGCCAAAACGGATTCATAGGGGAAGACACTGAAGCTTTCTTT. It translates to CASSQNGFIGEDTEAFF.

The CDR3 sequence is CASSQAGAFEQFF. The CDR3 DNA reads TGCGCCAGCAGCCAAGCGGGAGCTTTTGAGCAGTTCTTC. V usage is TRBV4-1 and J usage is TRBJ2-1, with D tentatively TRBD2 (6 bases). Trimming took 1 base from V and 9 from J, leaving 10 bases between them. The CDR3 has 13 residues. Germline loops: CDR1 MGHRA, CDR2 YSYEKL.

The V call is TRBV30, the J call TRBJ1-2; the match to TRBD1 covers 9 bases. CDR1 is GTSNPN and CDR2 is SVGIG in the germline V gene (reference sequence). The CDR3 loop spans 14 amino acids. J was trimmed by 8 bases and V by 0 bases; bases with no gene match: 7. CDR3 amino acids: CAWSVPTGGQGYTF. The CDR3 nucleotides are TGTGCCTGGAGTGTACCGACAGGGGGGCAAGGCTACACCTTC. Full variable domain (missing parts from reference TRBV30 and TRBJ1-2): SQTIHQWPATLVQPVGSPLSLECTVEGTSNPNLYWYRQAAGRGLQLLFYSVGIGQISSEVPQNLSASRPQDRQFILSSKKLLLSDSGFYLCAWSVPTGGQGYTFGSGTRLTVV.

The V gene is TRBV28, the J gene TRBJ2-2; maybe TRBD1 (5 bases). The CDR3 has 17 amino acids. Germline CDR1 is MDHEN and CDR2 is SYDVKM. V lost 2 bases, J lost 0 bases, and 13 bases lay in between. For the CDR3, the DNA is TGTGCCAGCAGTTTAAATGGACAACCAACGAACACCGGGGAGCTGTTTTTT. Its protein product is CASSLNGQPTNTGELFF.

The V and J genes are TRBV7-9 and TRBJ1-3; maybe TRBD1 (6 bases). CDR3 size: 15 residues. Germline lookup yields CDR1 SEHNR and CDR2 FQNEAQ (reference sequence). Trimming removed 5 bases at V and 0 bases at J, with 11 bases between. The CDR3 is CASSPDRNSGNTIYF. In nucleotides, the CDR3 is TGTGCCAGCAGCCCTGACAGGAACTCTGGAAACACCATATATTTT.

Notes on this clone: This specimen includes other DNA sequences encoding the same CDR3. The V gene is TRBV30, the J gene TRBJ1-5; D not certain. Germline V gene lookup returns CDR1 GTSNPN and CDR2 SVGIG (reference sequence). The CDR3 is 14 residues long. V was trimmed by 0 bases and J by 4 bases, leaving 10 bases between them. CDR3 in amino acids: CAWSVRRGNQPQHF. The CDR3 region has the DNA TGTGCCTGGAGTGTACGACGGGGAAATCAGCCCCAGCATTTT.

This chain connects TRBV19 to TRBJ1-5, with unresolved D. Trimming pared 7 bases from V and 0 bases from J, leaving 13 bases between. Germline CDR1 and CDR2: LNHDA and SQIVND (reference sequence). The CDR3 sequence is 15 residues long. CDR3 bases: TGTGCCAGTACCCCCTGGGCAGCTAGCAATCAGCCCCAGCATTTT. Translation: CASTPWAASNQPQHF.

The chain employs TRBV25-1 and TRBJ2-3, with 9 bases that match TRBD1. Per the germline V gene, CDR1 is MGHDK and CDR2 is SYGVNS. The CDR3 runs to 18 residues. Trimming at V came to 7 bases and at J to 0 bases, leaving 14 bases not matched to a gene. The CDR3 nucleotides read TGTGCCAGCACCCCCCCCGGGACAGGGTTTGGTAGCACAGATACGCAGTATTTT. It translates to CASTPPGTGFGSTDTQYF.

V is TRBV19 and J is TRBJ2-2, with D perhaps matching TRBD2 (5 bases). V dropped 5 bases and J dropped 8 bases, with 18 bases sitting between them. The germline V gene encodes CDR1 LNHDA and CDR2 SQIVND (reference sequence). This CDR3 has 15 amino acids. CDR3 region: CASSRNGITGGELFF. The CDR3 region has the DNA TGTGCCAGTAGTCGGAACGGGATCACCGGAGGGGAGCTGTTTTTT.

The chain recombines TRBV7-8 with TRBJ1-5, with no clear D. Germline-derived CDR1 and CDR2 are SGHVS and FQNEAQ. The CDR3 sequence is 15 residues long. Trimming pared 1 base from V and 1 base from J, leaving 8 bases between. For the CDR3, the DNA is TGTGCCAGCAGCTTAGATTACATAAGCAATCAGCCCCAGCATTTT. Its protein is CASSLDYISNQPQHF.

V is TRBV28 and J is TRBJ2-7; D is uncertain. Germline V CDR1 and CDR2: MDHEN, SYDVKM. The CDR3 totals 12 residues. V was clipped by 2 bases and J by 5 bases, with 7 bases between them. The CDR3 sequence: CASSLEQDEQYF. CDR3 bases: TGTGCCAGCAGTTTAGAGCAGGACGAGCAGTACTTC.

The rearrangement links TRBV14 to TRBJ1-2; D remains unclear. Per germline, CDR1 SGHDN and CDR2 FVKESK. This CDR3 has 13 amino acids. V was trimmed by 0 bases and J by 5 bases, leaving 7 bases between them. For the CDR3, the DNA is TGTGCCAGCAGCCAAGATAACCGGTATGGCTACACCTTC. Residues: CASSQDNRYGYTF.

V gene TRBV7-8 combines with J gene TRBJ1-5; no clear D. Germline V lookup: CDR1 SGHVS, CDR2 FQNEAQ. V shed 1 base and J shed 0 bases, with 7 bases lying between them. This CDR3 has 15 residues. The CDR3 DNA follows: TGTGCCAGCAGCTTAGTCAGTAATAGCAATCAGCCCCAGCATTTT. Translation: CASSLVSNSNQPQHF. Looking up the rest from reference TRBV7-8 and TRBJ1-5 gives the full variable domain: GAGVSQSPRYKVAKRGQDVALRCDPISGHVSLFWYQQALGQGPEFLTYFQNEAQLDKSGLPSDRFFAERPEGSVSTLKIQRTQQEDSAVYLCASSLVSNSNQPQHFGDGTRLSIL.

This chain links TRBV7-9 with TRBJ1-6; D unresolved. With 7 bases removed from V and 7 bases from J, the gap between germline ends came to 8 bases. Germline-derived CDR1 and CDR2 are SEHNR and FQNEAQ (reference sequence). The CDR3 extends over 12 amino acids. The CDR3 is CASKRENSPLHF. CDR3 in DNA: TGTGCCAGCAAACGGGAGAATTCACCCCTCCACTTT. Full variable domain (remainder filled in from reference TRBV7-9 and TRBJ1-6): DTGVSQNPRHKITKRGQNVTFRCDPISEHNRLYWYRQTLGQGPEFLTYFQNEAQLEKSRLLSDRFSAERPKGSFSTLEIQRTEQGDSAMYLCASKRENSPLHFGNGTRLTVT.

This clone was seen only a few times. The chain couples TRBV5-1 to TRBJ1-1; D may be TRBD1 (6 bases). The V end lost 4 bases, the J end lost 0 bases, and 22 bases lay between the germline ends. Germline V lookup: CDR1 SGHRS, CDR2 YFSETQ. The CDR3 has 18 residues. The CDR3 spells CASSGAQGLPQMNTEAFF. The CDR3 DNA follows: TGCGCCAGCAGCGGAGCACAGGGTCTCCCTCAAATGAACACTGAAGCTTTCTTT.

This chain connects TRBV27 to TRBJ2-7; D possibly corresponds to TRBD2 (6 bases). The V and J ends lost 6 bases and 3 bases respectively, with 15 bases between them. Germline V gene lookup returns CDR1 MNHEY and CDR2 SMNVEV (reference sequence). The CDR3 consists of 14 residues. CDR3 loop: CASSPRDGGYEQYF. Here the CDR3 DNA reads TGTGCCAGCAGCCCACGGGACGGGGGCTACGAGCAGTACTTC.

The CDR3: CASSQDGGKNIQYF. In DNA form, the CDR3 reads TGTGCCAGCAGCCAAGACGGGGGCAAAAACATTCAGTACTTC. The chain employs TRBV3-1 (or the pseudogene TRBV3-2) and TRBJ2-4; D perhaps matches TRBD2 (6 bases). The CDR3 is 14 amino acids. Between the trimmed V and J ends, which lost 0 bases and 3 bases, there was a span of 6 bases. From germline, CDR1 is LGHDT and CDR2 YNNKEL (reference sequence).